Following are 2 T cell receptor beta chains from one sample sequenced in a study of early T cells in non-severe SARS-CoV-2 infection. TCRdb redid the calling of the 5' RACE reads with MiXCR, one entry per CDR3 protein. Of roughly 51,000 distinct CDR3 sequences in the sample, approximately 6.2% were seen once. What was sequenced was whole blood. Receptor source: an adult who was a healthcare worker with PCR-confirmed SARS-CoV-2 infection or an uninfected control (not recorded which).

The sample holds many counts of this clonotype. This chain joins TRBV29-1 and TRBJ2-1, with 9 positions matching TRBD2. There are 14 residues in the CDR3. The trim removed 7 bases at V and 4 bases at J, leaving 8 bases unmatched. From germline, CDR1 is SQVTM and CDR2 ANQGSEA. The CDR3 region is CSAKGLAVYNEQFF. The CDR3 DNA follows: TGCAGCGCTAAGGGACTAGCCGTTTACAATGAGCAGTTCTTC.

V usage is TRBV10-3 and J usage is TRBJ2-7; the D gene is possibly TRBD1 (6 bases). CDR1 and CDR2 (germline): ENHRY, SYGVKD. V lost 6 bases, J lost 2 bases, and 11 bases lay in between. The CDR3 runs to 13 residues. The CDR3 reads CAIRLDSTYEQYF. The CDR3, as DNA: TGTGCCATCAGACTGGACAGCACCTACGAGCAGTACTTC.